This T cell receptor beta chain is from a study of blood T cell repertoires in COVID-19. About the study: In each case, the material was cDNA or gDNA derived from T cells, B-cell-depleted T cells, or PBMCs.

Using immunoSEQ multiplex PCR, the repertoire was profiled, and TCRdb retains in-frame clones only, with some absent. This table has about 160,000 clones, 79% appearing once. The CDR3 loop spans 15 amino acids. Trimming shortened V by 2 bases and J by 4 bases, and 12 bases separated the two germline ends. Germline V gives CDR1 SGHNT, CDR2 YYREEE (reference sequence). The rearrangement uses TRBV5-4 and TRBJ2-2; the D gene is possibly TRBD2 (7 bases). The sequence was obtained from a woman aged 55-70 years with COVID-19, enrolled during active disease. Sequencing used peripheral blood. The CDR3 spells CASSLGGASTGELFF. The CDR3 coding sequence is TGTGCCAGCAGCTTAGGGGGGGCGTCCACCGGGGAGCTGTTTTTT.